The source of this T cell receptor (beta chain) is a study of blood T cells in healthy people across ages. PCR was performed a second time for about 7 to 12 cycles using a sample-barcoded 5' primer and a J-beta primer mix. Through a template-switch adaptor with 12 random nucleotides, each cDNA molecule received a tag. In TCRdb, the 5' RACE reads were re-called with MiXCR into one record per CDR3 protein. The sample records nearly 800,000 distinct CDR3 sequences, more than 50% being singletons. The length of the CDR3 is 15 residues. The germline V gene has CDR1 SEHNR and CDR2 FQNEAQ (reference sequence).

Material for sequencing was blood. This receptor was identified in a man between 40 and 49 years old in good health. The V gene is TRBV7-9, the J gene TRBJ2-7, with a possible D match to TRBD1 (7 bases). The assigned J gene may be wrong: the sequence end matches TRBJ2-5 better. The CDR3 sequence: CASSKSRGDGETQYF. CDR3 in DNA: TGTGCCAGCAGCAAAAGCAGGGGGGATGGAGAGACCCAGTACTTC.